This TCR beta chain was recovered during a study of beta chain features in type 1 diabetes. As for the study in general: Across every sample, around 98 million sorted cells were examined in total.

Overall study results and limits: Highly expressing activated T cells could be over-counted with a cDNA template. A definitive answer on HLA type influencing TCRB rearrangement was not reached here. TCRB CDR3s were moderately but significantly shorter in Type 1 diabetes patients in all four CD4+ subsets.

Reverse transcription of all isolated RNA meant that expressed TCRB transcripts were sequenced. Repertoires were generated with immunoSEQ multiplex PCR, while TCRdb's copy carries only in-frame clones and drops some. The data show just over 600,000 clones, around a sixth seen once. With regard to this clone: Its antigen is not known.

With V trimmed by 3 bases and J by 3 bases, 3 bases remained unmatched. The CDR3 loop spans 15 amino acids. Germline V gene lookup returns CDR1 KGHSH and CDR2 LQKENI. This chain joins TRBV18 and TRBJ1-5; TRBD1 matches 9 bases. What was sequenced was naive CD4+ T cells from blood. The clonotype was recovered from a young man in good health. CDR3 residues: CASSPDRGVNQPQHF. As DNA, the CDR3 is TGTGCCAGCTCACCGGACAGGGGAGTCAATCAGCCCCAGCATTTT.